This T cell receptor (beta chain) was sequenced during a study of spatial heterogeneity in lung cancer. Study overall: The study observed each unique TCR and UMI combination more than ten times on average in raw reads.

This clonotype was detected only a few times. For a library built for alpha chains, this beta chain is a stray read; little rests on its size. Time point here: blood at routine non-recurrence follow-up after resection. Extraction of whole RNA from tumor, nontumor lung or frozen PBMC preceded unsorted sequencing. CDR1 is MNHNY and CDR2 is SVGAGI in the germline V gene (reference sequence). Trimming shortened V by 11 bases and J by 4 bases, and 18 bases separated the two germline ends. CDR3 size: 14 residues. TCRdb processed the 5' RACE reads anew with MiXCR; each CDR3 protein has one entry. The sample carries under 1,500 distinct CDR3 sequences, 55% to 60% recorded once.

The chain is built from TRBV6-6 and TRBJ2-1; possibly TRBD1 or TRBD2 for D (6 bases each). The TCR originated in a female donor with early-stage non-small cell lung cancer. The specimen comprised PBMCs, sampled at follow-up. CDR3 sequence: CARLTRGGYNEQFF. CDR3 coding DNA: TGTGCCCGATTGACACGAGGGGGGTACAATGAGCAGTTCTTC.